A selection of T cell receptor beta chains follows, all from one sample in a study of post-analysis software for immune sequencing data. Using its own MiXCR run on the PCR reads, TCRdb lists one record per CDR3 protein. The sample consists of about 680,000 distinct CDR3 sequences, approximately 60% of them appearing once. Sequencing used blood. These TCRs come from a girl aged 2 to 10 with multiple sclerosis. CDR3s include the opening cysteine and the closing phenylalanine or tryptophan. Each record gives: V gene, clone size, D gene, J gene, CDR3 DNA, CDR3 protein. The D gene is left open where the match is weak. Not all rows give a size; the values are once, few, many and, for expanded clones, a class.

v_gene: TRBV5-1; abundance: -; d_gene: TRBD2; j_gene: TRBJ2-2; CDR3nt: TGCGCCAGCAGCTTGGGGACTAGCGGAAAGAACACCGGGGAGCTGTTTTTT; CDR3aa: CASSLGTSGKNTGELFF
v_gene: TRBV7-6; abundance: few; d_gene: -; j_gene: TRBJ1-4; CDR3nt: TGTGCCAGCAGCCCCGGTAGGGGGATAACTAATGAAAAACTGTTTTTT; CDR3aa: CASSPGRGITNEKLFF
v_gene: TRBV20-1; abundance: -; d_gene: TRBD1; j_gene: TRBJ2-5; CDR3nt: TGCAGTGTGGGCAGGGGGTCGCTTGGGACCCAGTACTTC; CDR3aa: CSVGRGSLGTQYF
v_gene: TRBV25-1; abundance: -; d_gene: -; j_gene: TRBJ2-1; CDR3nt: TGTGCCAGCACTAGCCAATACAATGAGCAGTTCTTC; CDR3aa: CASTSQYNEQFF
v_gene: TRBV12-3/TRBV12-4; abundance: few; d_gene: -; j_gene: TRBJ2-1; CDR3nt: TGTGCCAGCAGTTTTTCTACCCCCAATGAGCAGTTCTTC; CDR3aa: CASSFSTPNEQFF
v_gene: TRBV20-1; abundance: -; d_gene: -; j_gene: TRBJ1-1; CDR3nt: TGCAGTGCAGTAACTGGGGCTGAAGCTTTCTTT; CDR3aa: CSAVTGAEAFF
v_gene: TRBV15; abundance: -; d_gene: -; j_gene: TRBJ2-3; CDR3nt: TGTGCCACCAGAAAACAGGTCCAGCGCACAGATACGCAGTATTTT; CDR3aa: CATRKQVQRTDTQYF
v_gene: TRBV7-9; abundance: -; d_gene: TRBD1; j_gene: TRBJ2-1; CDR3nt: TGTGCCAGCAGCTCGGGACAGGGGTCAAACAATGAGCAGTTCTTC; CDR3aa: CASSSGQGSNNEQFF
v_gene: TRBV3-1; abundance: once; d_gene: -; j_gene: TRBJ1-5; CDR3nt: TGTGCCAGCAGCCAATCTCCGTCGAGCAATCAGCCCCAGCATTTT; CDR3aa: CASSQSPSSNQPQHF
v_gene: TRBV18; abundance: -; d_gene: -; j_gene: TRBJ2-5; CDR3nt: TGTGCCAGCTCACCAAGTCGGACGCAAGAGACCCAGTACTTC; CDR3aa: CASSPSRTQETQYF
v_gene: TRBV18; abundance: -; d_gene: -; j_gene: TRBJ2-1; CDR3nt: TGTGCCAGCTCGCCCTCGACTGACACTGCTGAGCAGTTCTTC; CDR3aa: CASSPSTDTAEQFF
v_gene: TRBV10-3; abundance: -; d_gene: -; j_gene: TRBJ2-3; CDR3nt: TGTGCCATCAGTGAGTTCCTGCGGGGAGAATCTAGCACAGATACGCAGTATTTT; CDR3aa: CAISEFLRGESSTDTQYF
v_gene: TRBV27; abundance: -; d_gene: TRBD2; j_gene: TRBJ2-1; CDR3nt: TGTGCCAGCAGTTTTCCTAGCGGGGGGTCAATTTCCTACAATGAGCAGTTCTTC; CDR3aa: CASSFPSGGSISYNEQFF
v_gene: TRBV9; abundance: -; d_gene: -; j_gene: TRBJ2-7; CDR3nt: TGTGCCAGCAGCGTAAGTAGTTGGCGAAACGAGCAGTACTTC; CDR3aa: CASSVSSWRNEQYF
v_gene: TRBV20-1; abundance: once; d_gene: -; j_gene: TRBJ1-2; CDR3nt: TGCAGTGCTAGAGATGCCGGGACCGAAGAGAGCTACACCTTC; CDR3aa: CSARDAGTEESYTF
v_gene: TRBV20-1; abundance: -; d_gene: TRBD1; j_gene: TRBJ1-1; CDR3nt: TGCAGTGCTAGAGCAGGGGGCGTGAACACTGAAGCTTTCTTT; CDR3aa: CSARAGGVNTEAFF
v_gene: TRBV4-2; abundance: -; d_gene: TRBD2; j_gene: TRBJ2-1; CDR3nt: TGTGCCAGCAGCCAAGGAGCGGGAGGGCCGGGCTCCTACAATGAGCAGTTCTTC; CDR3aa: CASSQGAGGPGSYNEQFF
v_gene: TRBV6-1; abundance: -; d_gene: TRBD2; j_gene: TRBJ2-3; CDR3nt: TGTGCCAGCAGTGCCATCGGACTAGCGGGAGTGTTAGATACGCAGTATTTT; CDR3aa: CASSAIGLAGVLDTQYF
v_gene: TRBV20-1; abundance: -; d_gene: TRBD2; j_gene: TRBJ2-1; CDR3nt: TGCAGTGCTTACCCGCCCGGGGGACTAGCGGGGGGGTCCCCTGGAGATGAGCAGTTCTTC; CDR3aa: CSAYPPGGLAGGSPGDEQFF
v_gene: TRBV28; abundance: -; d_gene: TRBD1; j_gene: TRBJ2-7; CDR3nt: TGTGCCAGCAGCTTCCAGGGGGCTCTGAACGAGCAGTACTTC; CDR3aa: CASSFQGALNEQYF
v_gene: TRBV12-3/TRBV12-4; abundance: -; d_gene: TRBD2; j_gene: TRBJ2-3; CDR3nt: TGTGCCAGCACTACCAGCGGGGGGGCGGGCACAGATGCGCAGTATTTT; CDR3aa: CASTTSGGAGTDAQYF
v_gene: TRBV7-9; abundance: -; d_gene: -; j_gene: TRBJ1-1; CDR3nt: TGTGCCAGCAGGCTACAGGGTATCGGGAACACTGAAGCTTTCTTT; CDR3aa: CASRLQGIGNTEAFF
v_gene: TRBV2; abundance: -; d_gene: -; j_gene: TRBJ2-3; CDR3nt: TGTGCCAGCAGGGACTTTCGCAGGGATACGCAGTATTTT; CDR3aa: CASRDFRRDTQYF
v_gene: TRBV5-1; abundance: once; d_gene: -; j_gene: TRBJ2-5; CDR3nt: TGCGCCAGCAGCTTTGGGGTGGCAGAGACCCAGTACTTC; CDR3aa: CASSFGVAETQYF
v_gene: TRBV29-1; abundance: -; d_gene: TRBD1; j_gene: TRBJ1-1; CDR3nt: TGCAGCGTAGCCCTACAGGGGGTGGGCACTGAAGCTTTCTTT; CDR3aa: CSVALQGVGTEAFF
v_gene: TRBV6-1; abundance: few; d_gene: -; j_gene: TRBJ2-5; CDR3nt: TGTGCCAGCAGTGAGAGGAGAGGGAGTTACCAAGAGACCCAGTACTTC; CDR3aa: CASSERRGSYQETQYF
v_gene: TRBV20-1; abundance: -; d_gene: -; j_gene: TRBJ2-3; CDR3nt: TGCAGTGCTAGGGGCCGGGAGAGAGATACGCAGTATTTT; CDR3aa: CSARGRERDTQYF
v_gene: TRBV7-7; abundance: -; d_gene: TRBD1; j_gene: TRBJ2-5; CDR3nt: TGTGCCAGCAGCCTGGGACAGGGCTCGGCGGAGACCCAGTACTTC; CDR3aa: CASSLGQGSAETQYF
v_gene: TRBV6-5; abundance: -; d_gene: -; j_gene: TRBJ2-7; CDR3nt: TGTGCCAGCAGTTGGGGAGACGAGCAGTACTTC; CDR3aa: CASSWGDEQYF
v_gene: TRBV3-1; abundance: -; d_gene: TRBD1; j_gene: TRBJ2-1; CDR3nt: TGTGCCAGCAGCCACGGGACAGATGACTACAATGAGCGGTTCTTC; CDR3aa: CASSHGTDDYNERFF
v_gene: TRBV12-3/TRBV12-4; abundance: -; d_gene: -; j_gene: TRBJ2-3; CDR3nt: TGTGCCAGCAGTTTAGACGGAAAACTTGGGGCAGATACGCAGTATTTT; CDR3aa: CASSLDGKLGADTQYF
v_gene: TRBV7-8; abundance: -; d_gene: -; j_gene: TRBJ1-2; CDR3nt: TGTGCCAGCAGCTTAGGGGCCATCGGTTCCTATGGCTACACCTTC; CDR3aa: CASSLGAIGSYGYTF
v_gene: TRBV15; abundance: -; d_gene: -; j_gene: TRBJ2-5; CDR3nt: TGTGCCACCAGCAGAACCCCGTCAGAGACCCAGTACTTC; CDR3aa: CATSRTPSETQYF
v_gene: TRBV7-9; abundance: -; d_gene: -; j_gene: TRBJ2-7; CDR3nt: TGTGCCAGCAGCTCGTCTCTTTACACCTACGAGCAGTACTTC; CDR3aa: CASSSSLYTYEQYF
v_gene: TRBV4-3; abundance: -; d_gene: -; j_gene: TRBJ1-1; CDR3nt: TGCGCCAGCAGCCAAGATCAGGGATCCACTGAAGCTTTCTTT; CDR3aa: CASSQDQGSTEAFF
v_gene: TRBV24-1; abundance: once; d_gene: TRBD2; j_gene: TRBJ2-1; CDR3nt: TGTGCCACCAGTGGGTACGGGACTAGCGGGAAAGATGAGCAGTTCTTC; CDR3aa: CATSGYGTSGKDEQFF
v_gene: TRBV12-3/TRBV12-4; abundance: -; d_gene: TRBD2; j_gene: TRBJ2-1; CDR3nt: TGTGCCAGCAGGGGACTAGCGGGATATGAAGATGAGCAGTTCTTC; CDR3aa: CASRGLAGYEDEQFF
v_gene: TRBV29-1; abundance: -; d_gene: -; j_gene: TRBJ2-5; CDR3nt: TGCAGCGTCGGAACAGGGCAAGGGGCCCAGTACTTC; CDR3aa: CSVGTGQGAQYF
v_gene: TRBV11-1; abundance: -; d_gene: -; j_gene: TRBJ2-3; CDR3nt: TGTGCCAGCAGCCGTTCTGCGGGAGATACGCAGTATTTT; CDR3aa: CASSRSAGDTQYF
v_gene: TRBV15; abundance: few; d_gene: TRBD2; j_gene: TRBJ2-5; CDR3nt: TGTGCCACCAGCAGAGAGGATAGCGGGGAAGAGACCCAGTACTTC; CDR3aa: CATSREDSGEETQYF
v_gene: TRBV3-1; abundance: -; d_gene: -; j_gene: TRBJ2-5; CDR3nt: TGTGCCAGCAGCCAAGATAGAAGTTGGGGGTCCCAAGAGACCCAGTACTTC; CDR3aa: CASSQDRSWGSQETQYF
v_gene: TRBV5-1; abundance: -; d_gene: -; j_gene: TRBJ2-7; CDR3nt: TGCGCCAGCAGCAGGGGGTACGGCACCGCCTACGAGCAGTACTTC; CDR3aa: CASSRGYGTAYEQYF
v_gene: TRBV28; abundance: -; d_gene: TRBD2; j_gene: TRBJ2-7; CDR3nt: TGTGCCACCCGGTTAGCGGGAGTGCTTACAGAGCAGTACTTC; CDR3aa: CATRLAGVLTEQYF
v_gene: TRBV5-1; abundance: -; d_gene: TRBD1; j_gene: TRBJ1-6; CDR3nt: TGCGCCAGCAGCCAGGACAGGGATTCACTCCTCCACTTT; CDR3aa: CASSQDRDSLLHF
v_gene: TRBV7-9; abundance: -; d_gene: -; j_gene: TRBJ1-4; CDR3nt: TGTGCCAGCAGCTTAGTGGTTTCGGTAGCAACTAATGAAAAACTGTTTTTT; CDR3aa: CASSLVVSVATNEKLFF
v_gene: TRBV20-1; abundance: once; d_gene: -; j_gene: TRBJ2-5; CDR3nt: TGCAGTGCTAGCGAGGAAGAGACCCAGTACTTC; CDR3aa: CSASEEETQYF
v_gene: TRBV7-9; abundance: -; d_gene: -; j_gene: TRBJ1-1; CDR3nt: TGTGCCAGCAGCGCGGGACCTGAAGCTTTCTTT; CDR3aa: CASSAGPEAFF
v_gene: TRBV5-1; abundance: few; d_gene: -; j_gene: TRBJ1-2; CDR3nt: TGCGCCAGCGGACCGTCGTTAGCTAACTATGGCTACACCTTC; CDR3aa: CASGPSLANYGYTF
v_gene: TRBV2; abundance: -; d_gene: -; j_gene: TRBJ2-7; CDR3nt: TGTGCCAGCAGTGAAGACAGGTACGAGCAGTACTTC; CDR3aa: CASSEDRYEQYF
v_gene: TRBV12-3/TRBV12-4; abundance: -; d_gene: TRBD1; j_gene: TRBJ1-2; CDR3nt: TGTGCCAGCCAGGGGGTAAATGGCTACACCTTC; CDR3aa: CASQGVNGYTF
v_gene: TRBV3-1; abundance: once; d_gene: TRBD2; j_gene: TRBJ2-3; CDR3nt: TGTGCCAGCAGCCAATCGGGGGGGAGGGATACGCAGTATTTT; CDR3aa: CASSQSGGRDTQYF
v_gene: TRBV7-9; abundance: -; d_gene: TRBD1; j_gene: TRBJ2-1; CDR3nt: TGTGCCAGCAGCCCAATAGGACAGGGAAAAATCAATGAGCAGTTCTTC; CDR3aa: CASSPIGQGKINEQFF
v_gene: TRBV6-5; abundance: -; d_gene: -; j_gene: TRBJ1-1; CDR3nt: TGTGCCAGCAGTTACCGGCAGAACGGTCAAGCTTTCTTT; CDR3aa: CASSYRQNGQAFF
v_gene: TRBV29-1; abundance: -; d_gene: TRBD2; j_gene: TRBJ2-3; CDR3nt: TGCAGCGTTCGTAAAGCCGGGACTAGCGCCGGTACGCAGTATTTT; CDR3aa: CSVRKAGTSAGTQYF